A selection of T cell receptor beta chains follows, all from one sample in a study of cytomegalovirus exposure and HLA in healthy donors. Clones were read by immunoSEQ multiplex PCR, and TCRdb kept only the in-frame ones, dropping some. The sample holds around 96,000 clones, around 64% seen once. The sample taken for sequencing was PBMCs. Receptors were obtained from a man in his sixties in good health and CMV-seronegative. The CDR3 runs from the conserved cysteine through the conserved F or W. Fields, in order: clone size, D gene, V gene, J gene, CDR3 DNA, CDR3 protein. The D gene is left open where the match is weak. Clone size is given for some rows only: seen once, a few or many times, or a class if the clone is expanded.

size: -; D: -; V: TRBV5-1; J: TRBJ1-1; DNA: TGCGCCAGCAGCTCCACGACCGGGGGGGGACTAGTCATGAACACTGAAGCTTTCTTT; CDR3: CASSSTTGGGLVMNTEAFF
size: -; D: TRBD2; V: TRBV11-3; J: TRBJ2-1; DNA: TGTGCCAGCACTCTAAGCTTGTCCCTTGGACTAGCTGGCAATGAGCAGTTCTTC; CDR3: CASTLSLSLGLAGNEQFF
size: -; D: TRBD1; V: TRBV15; J: TRBJ1-2; DNA: TGTGCCACCAGCATGGACAGGGTAGGTGGCTACACCTTC; CDR3: CATSMDRVGGYTF
size: -; D: TRBD2; V: TRBV7-2; J: TRBJ2-7; DNA: TGTGCCAGCAGCCCGAGCGGGAGGATAGCCGAGCAGTACTTC; CDR3: CASSPSGRIAEQYF
size: -; D: TRBD1; V: TRBV4-1; J: TRBJ1-4; DNA: TGCGCCAGCAGCCGACCGGGACAGCAAAATGAAAAACTGTTTTTT; CDR3: CASSRPGQQNEKLFF
size: -; D: -; V: TRBV5-4; J: TRBJ2-7; DNA: TGTGCCAGCAGCTTGTGGGCAGGGCCCTACGAGCAGTACTTC; CDR3: CASSLWAGPYEQYF
size: once; D: TRBD2; V: TRBV19; J: TRBJ2-1; DNA: TGTGCCAGTAGACCCCGGCCAGCGGGGAGCCACAATGAGCAGTTCTTC; CDR3: CASRPRPAGSHNEQFF
size: -; D: -; V: TRBV6-5; J: TRBJ2-7; DNA: TGTGCCAGCAGTTACCGGCAGGGCTACGAGCAGTACTTC; CDR3: CASSYRQGYEQYF
size: few; D: TRBD2; V: TRBV5-1; J: TRBJ2-1; DNA: TGCGCCAGCAGCTTGACCCCCTTGGGACTAGCGGGGCCTGGTGGGCAGTTCTTC; CDR3: CASSLTPLGLAGPGGQFF
size: -; D: TRBD1; V: TRBV29-1; J: TRBJ2-3; DNA: TGCAGCGTTCCAAAATGGGACAGGGGCACAGATACGCAGTATTTT; CDR3: CSVPKWDRGTDTQYF
size: few; D: TRBD2; V: TRBV9; J: TRBJ2-7; DNA: TGTGCCAGCAGCCCGCGGGGGGCCTTGGACGAGCAGTACTTC; CDR3: CASSPRGALDEQYF
size: -; D: -; V: TRBV18; J: TRBJ1-1; DNA: TGTGCCAGCTCACCACCGTCGGTCCCGAACACTGAAGCTTTCTTT; CDR3: CASSPPSVPNTEAFF
size: -; D: TRBD1; V: TRBV2; J: TRBJ1-1; DNA: TGTGCCAGCAGAGCGCAAGGACAGGGCTCTGAAGCTTTCTTT; CDR3: CASRAQGQGSEAFF
size: few; D: -; V: TRBV9; J: TRBJ1-1; DNA: TGTGCCAGCAGCCCCCCAGGCCGGACAGTAGAAGCTTTCTTT; CDR3: CASSPPGRTVEAFF
size: -; D: -; V: TRBV19; J: TRBJ2-7; DNA: TGTGCCAGTAGTCTTCGCCGTGGGAGCTCCTACGAGCAGTACTTC; CDR3: CASSLRRGSSYEQYF
size: -; D: -; V: TRBV5-4; J: TRBJ2-5; DNA: TGTGCCAGCAGCTTGAACCGGGGGCAAGAGACCCAGTACTTC; CDR3: CASSLNRGQETQYF
size: -; D: TRBD1; V: TRBV28; J: TRBJ1-6; DNA: TGTGCCAGCAGTACTACAGGGGCGTTTAATTCACCCCTCCACTTT; CDR3: CASSTTGAFNSPLHF
size: -; D: TRBD2; V: TRBV2; J: TRBJ2-5; DNA: TGTGCCACCAGGACTAGCGGGGGGGAGACCCAGTACTTC; CDR3: CATRTSGGETQYF
size: few; D: TRBD1; V: TRBV28; J: TRBJ2-7; DNA: TGTGCCAGCGTAACAACGGACAGGGCGGCCGAGCAGTACTTC; CDR3: CASVTTDRAAEQYF
size: -; D: -; V: TRBV30; J: TRBJ2-1; DNA: TGTGCCTGGAGCACAGGGACTACCATAAATGAGCAGTTCTTC; CDR3: CAWSTGTTINEQFF